This entry concerns a single TCR beta chain. Its specificity is unknown. These data come from a study of T cell responses to AZD1222 COVID-19 vaccine. Findings of the study overall: Baseline serostatus was positive in only a handful of AZD1222 recipients. Increased Spike-specific TCR breadth and depth were observed after two AZD1222 doses. Clonal diversity was possibly underestimated, and the donors were mostly white British, with more females.

The ends were cut back, 0 bases at V and 2 bases at J, with 11 bases in the middle. The CDR3 spans 15 residues. Germline V gives CDR1 SGHRS, CDR2 YFSETQ. The assay was immunoSEQ multiplex PCR, and TCRdb's table has in-frame clones only and misses some. This sample has 70,000 to 95,000 clones, with roughly 90% found just once. The source material was peripheral blood, sampled on day 0 of MenACWY control vaccination. The receptor's source is an adult in good health. The J gene is TRBJ2-5, the V gene TRBV5-1; no definite D call. DNA for the CDR3: TGCGCCAGCAGCTTGGTGGCGGCGCAGCAAGAGACCCAGTACTTC. Its translation: CASSLVAAQQETQYF.